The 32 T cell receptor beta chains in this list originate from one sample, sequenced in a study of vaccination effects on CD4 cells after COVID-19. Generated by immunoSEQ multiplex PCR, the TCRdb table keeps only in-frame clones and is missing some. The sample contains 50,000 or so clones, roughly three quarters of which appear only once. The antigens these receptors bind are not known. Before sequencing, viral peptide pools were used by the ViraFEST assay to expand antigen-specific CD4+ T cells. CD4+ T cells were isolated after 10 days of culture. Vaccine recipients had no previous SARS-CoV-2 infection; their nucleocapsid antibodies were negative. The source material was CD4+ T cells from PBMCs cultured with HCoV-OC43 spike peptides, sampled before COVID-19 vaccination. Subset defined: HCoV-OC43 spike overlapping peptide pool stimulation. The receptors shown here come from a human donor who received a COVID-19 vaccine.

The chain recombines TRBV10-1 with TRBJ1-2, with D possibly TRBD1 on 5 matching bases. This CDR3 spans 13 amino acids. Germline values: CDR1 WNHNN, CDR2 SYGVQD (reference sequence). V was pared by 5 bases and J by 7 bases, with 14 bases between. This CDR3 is CASSSGTQGGYTF. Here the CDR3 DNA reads TGCGCCAGCAGTAGCGGGACTCAGGGTGGCTACACCTTC.

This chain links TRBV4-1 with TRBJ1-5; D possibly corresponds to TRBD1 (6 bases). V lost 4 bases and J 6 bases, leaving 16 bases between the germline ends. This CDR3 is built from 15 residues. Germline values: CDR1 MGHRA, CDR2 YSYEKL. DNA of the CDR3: TGCGCCAGCAGCCGGGGGCCCTCCGAGGGTCAGCCCCAGCATTTT. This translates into CASSRGPSEGQPQHF.

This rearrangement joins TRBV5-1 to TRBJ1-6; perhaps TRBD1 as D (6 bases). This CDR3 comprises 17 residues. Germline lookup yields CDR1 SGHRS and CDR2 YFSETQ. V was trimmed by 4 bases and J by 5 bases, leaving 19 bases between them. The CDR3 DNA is TGCGCCAGCAGCCCGGGTTGGGGGCGCAGTGATAATTCACCCCTCCACTTT. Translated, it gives CASSPGWGRSDNSPLHF.

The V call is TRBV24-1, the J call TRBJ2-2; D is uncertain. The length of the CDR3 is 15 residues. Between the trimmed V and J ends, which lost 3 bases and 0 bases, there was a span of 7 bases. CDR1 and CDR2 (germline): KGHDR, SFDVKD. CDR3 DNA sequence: TGTGCCACCAGTGATCCACAGACGAACACCGGGGAGCTGTTTTTT. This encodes CATSDPQTNTGELFF.

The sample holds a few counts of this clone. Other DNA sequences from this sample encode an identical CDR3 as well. The CDR3 region has the DNA TGTGCCAGCAGCCGCGGTAACACTGAAGCTTTCTTT. Translating gives CASSRGNTEAFF. The rearrangement uses TRBV3-1 (or the pseudogene TRBV3-2) and TRBJ1-1, with D unresolved. V gave up 4 bases and J gave up 2 bases, with 5 bases separating them. The CDR3 is 12 residues long. CDR1 is LGHDT and CDR2 is YNNKEL in the germline V gene (reference sequence).

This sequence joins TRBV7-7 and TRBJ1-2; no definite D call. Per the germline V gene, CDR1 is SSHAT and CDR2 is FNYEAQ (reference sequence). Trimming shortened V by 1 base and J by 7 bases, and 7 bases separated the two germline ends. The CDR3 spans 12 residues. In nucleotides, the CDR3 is TGTGCCAGCAGCTTAGTGGGCGTTGGCTACACCTTC. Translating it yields CASSLVGVGYTF.

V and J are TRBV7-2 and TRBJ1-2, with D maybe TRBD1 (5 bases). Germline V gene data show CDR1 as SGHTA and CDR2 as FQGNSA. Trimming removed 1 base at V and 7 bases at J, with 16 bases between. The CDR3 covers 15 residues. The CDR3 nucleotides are TGTGCCAGCAGCTTAGGCGGCTCAGGGAAGTCTGGCTACACCTTC. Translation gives CASSLGGSGKSGYTF.

The CDR3 is CASSIAWANNSPLHF. The CDR3 region has the DNA TGTGCCAGTAGTATCGCGTGGGCGAATAATTCACCCCTCCACTTT. This chain links TRBV19 with TRBJ1-6; D is uncertain. The V gene lost 3 bases and the J gene lost 5 bases, with 11 bases spanning the gap. CDR3 length: 15 amino acids. Germline assignment: CDR1 LNHDA and CDR2 SQIVND (reference sequence).

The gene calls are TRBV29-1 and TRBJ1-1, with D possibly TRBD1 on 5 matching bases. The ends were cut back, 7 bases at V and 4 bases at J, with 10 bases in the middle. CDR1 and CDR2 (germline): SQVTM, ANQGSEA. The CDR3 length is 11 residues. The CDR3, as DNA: TGCAGCGGGGGGAAGAGCACTGAAGCTTTCTTT. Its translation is CSGGKSTEAFF. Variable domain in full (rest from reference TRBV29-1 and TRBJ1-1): SAVISQKPSRDICQRGTSLTIQCQVDSQVTMMFWYRQQPGQSLTLIATANQGSEATYESGFVIDKFPISRPNLTFSTLTVSNMSPEDSSIYLCSGGKSTEAFFGQGTRLTVV.

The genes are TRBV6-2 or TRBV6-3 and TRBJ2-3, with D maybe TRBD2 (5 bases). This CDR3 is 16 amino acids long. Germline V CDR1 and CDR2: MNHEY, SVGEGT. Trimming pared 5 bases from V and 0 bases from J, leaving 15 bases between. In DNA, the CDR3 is TGTGCCAGCAGTGCAACACCCCTAGCAAGCACAGATACGCAGTATTTT. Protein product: CASSATPLASTDTQYF.

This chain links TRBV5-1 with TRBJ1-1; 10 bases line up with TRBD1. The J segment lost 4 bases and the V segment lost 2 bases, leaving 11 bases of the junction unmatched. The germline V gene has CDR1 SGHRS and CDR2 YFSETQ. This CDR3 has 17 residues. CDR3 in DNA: TGCGCCAGCAGCTTATATACTCCGGGACAGGGGAGCACTGAAGCTTTCTTT. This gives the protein CASSLYTPGQGSTEAFF. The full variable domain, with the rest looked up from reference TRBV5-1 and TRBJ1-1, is KAGVTQTPRYLIKTRGQQVTLSCSPISGHRSVSWYQQTPGQGLQFLFEYFSETQRNKGNFPGRFSGRQFSNSRSEMNVSTLELGDSALYLCASSLYTPGQGSTEAFFGQGTRLTVV.

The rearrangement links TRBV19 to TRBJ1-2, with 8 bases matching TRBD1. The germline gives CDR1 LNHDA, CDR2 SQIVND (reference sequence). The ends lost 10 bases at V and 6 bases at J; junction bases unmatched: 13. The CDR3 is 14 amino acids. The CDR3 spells CATQGQGRMNGYTF. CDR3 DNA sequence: TGTGCCACACAAGGACAGGGAAGGATGAATGGCTACACCTTC. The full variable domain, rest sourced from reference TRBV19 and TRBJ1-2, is DGGITQSPKYLFRKEGQNVTLSCEQNLNHDAMYWYRQDPGQGLRLIYYSQIVNDFQKGDIAEGYSVSREKKESFPLTVTSAQKNPTAFYLCATQGQGRMNGYTFGSGTRLTVV.

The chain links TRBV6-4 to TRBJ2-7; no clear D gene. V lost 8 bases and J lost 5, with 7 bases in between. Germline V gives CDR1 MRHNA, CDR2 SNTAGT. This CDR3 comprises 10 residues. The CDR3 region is CASETDEQYV. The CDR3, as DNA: TGTGCCAGCGAGACGGACGAGCAGTACGTC.

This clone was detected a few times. CDR3 amino acids: CASRTGGDYGYTF. The CDR3 coding sequence is TGTGCCAGCAGAACAGGGGGCGACTATGGCTACACCTTC. V and J are TRBV28 and TRBJ1-2; 9 bases map to TRBD1. Germline CDR1 and CDR2: MDHEN and SYDVKM. This CDR3 region has 13 residues. Germline trimming cut 6 bases from V and 3 bases from J; bases unmatched to any gene: 2.

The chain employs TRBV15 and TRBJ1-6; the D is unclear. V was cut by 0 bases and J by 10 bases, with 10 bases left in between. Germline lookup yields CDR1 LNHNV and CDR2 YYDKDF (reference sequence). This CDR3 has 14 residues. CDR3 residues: CATSRDHSGSPLHF. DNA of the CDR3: TGTGCCACCAGCAGAGATCACTCGGGCTCACCCCTCCACTTT.

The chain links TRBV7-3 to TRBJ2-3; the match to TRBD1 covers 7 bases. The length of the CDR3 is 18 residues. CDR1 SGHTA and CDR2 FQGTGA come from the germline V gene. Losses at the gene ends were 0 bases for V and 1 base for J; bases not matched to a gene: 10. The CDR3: CASSLTSQGQSRTDTQYF. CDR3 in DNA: TGTGCCAGCAGCTTAACTTCACAGGGACAGAGCCGCACAGATACGCAGTATTTT.

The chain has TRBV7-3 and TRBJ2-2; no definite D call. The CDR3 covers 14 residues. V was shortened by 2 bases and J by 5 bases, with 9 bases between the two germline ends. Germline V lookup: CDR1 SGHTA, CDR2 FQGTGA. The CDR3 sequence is CASSLSSGTGELFF. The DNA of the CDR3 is TGTGCCAGCAGCTTATCAAGTGGTACCGGGGAGCTGTTTTTT.

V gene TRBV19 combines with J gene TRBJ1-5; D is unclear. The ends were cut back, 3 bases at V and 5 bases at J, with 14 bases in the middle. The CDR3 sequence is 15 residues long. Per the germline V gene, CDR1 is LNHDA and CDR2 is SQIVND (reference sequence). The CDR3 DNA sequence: TGTGCCAGTAGTATTCGCGGGGAGTTGGATCAGCCCCAGCATTTT. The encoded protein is CASSIRGELDQPQHF. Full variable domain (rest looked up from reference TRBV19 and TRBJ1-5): DGGITQSPKYLFRKEGQNVTLSCEQNLNHDAMYWYRQDPGQGLRLIYYSQIVNDFQKGDIAEGYSVSREKKESFPLTVTSAQKNPTAFYLCASSIRGELDQPQHFGDGTRLSIL.

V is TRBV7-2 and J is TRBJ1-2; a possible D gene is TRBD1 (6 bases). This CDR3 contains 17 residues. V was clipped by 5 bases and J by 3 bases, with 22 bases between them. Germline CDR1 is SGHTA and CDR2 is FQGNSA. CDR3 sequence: CASSLGTGRDGDYGYTF. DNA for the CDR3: TGTGCCAGCAGCCTAGGAACAGGGAGGGACGGGGACTATGGCTACACCTTC. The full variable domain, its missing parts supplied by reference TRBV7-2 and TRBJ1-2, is GAGVSQSPSNKVTEKGKDVELRCDPISGHTALYWYRQSLGQGLEFLIYFQGNSAPDKSGLPSDRFSAERTGGSVSTLTIQRTQQEDSAVYLCASSLGTGRDGDYGYTFGSGTRLTVV.

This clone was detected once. The CDR3 region is CATRSYGDEQFF. The CDR3 DNA reads as TGTGCCACCCGGAGTTACGGGGATGAGCAGTTCTTC. This chain links TRBV10-3 with TRBJ2-1; tentative D call: TRBD2 (5 bases). The V end was cut by 10 bases, the J end by 8 bases, with 15 bases between. Germline loops: CDR1 ENHRY, CDR2 SYGVKD. CDR3 length equals 12 residues.

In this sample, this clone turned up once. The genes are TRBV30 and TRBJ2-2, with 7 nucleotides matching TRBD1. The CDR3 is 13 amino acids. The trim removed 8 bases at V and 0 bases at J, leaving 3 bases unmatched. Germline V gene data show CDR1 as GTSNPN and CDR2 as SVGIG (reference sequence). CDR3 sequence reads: CAGQVTNTGELFF. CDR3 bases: TGTGCCGGACAGGTTACGAACACCGGGGAGCTGTTTTTT.

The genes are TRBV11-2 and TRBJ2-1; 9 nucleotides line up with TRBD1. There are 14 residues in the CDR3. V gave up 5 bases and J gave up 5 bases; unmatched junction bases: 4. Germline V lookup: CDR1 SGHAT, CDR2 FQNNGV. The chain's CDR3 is CASSRTGANNEQFF. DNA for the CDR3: TGTGCCAGCAGCCGGACAGGGGCCAACAATGAGCAGTTCTTC.

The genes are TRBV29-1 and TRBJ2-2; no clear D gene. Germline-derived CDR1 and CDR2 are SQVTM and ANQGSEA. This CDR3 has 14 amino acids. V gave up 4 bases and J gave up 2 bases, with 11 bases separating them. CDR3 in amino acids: CSVARHGNTGELFF. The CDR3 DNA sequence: TGCAGCGTTGCCCGCCACGGAAACACCGGGGAGCTGTTTTTT.

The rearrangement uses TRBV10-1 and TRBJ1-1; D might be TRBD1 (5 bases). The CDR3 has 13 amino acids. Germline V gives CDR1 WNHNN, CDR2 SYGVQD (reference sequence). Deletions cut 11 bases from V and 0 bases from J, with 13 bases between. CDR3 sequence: CAVQGNLNTEAFF. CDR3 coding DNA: TGCGCCGTCCAGGGCAATTTGAACACTGAAGCTTTCTTT.

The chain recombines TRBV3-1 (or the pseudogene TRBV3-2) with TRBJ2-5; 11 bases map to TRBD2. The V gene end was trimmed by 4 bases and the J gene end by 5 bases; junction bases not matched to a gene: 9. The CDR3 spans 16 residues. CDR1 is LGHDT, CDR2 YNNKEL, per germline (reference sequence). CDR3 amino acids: CASSPRSGGGLETQYF. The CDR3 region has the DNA TGTGCCAGCAGCCCTCGTAGCGGGGGGGGTTTGGAGACCCAGTACTTC.

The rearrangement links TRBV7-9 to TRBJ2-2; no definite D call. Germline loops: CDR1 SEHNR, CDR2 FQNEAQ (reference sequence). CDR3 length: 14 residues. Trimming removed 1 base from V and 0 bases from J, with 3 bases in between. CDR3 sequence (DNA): TGTGCCAGCAGCTTAGAATCGAACACCGGGGAGCTGTTTTTT. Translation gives CASSLESNTGELFF.

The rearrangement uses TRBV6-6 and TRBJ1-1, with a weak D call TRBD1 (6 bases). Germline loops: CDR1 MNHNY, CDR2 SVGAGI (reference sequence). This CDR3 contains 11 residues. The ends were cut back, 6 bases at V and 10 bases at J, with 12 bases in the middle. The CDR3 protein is CASRSGTTAFF. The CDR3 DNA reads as TGTGCCAGCAGATCCGGGACAACAGCTTTCTTT.

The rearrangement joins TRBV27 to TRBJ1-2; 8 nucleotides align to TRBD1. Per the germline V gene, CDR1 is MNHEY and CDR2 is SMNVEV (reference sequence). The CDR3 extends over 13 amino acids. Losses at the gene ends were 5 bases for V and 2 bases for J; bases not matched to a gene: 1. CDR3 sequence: CASSRQGNYGYTF. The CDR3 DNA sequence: TGTGCCAGCAGTCGACAGGGGAACTATGGCTACACCTTC.

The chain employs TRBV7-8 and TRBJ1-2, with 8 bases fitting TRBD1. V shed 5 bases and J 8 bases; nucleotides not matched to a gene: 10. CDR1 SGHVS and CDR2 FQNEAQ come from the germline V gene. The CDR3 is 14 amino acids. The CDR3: CASSPGTGRVGYTF. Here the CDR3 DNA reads TGTGCCAGCAGCCCGGGGACAGGTCGAGTGGGCTACACCTTC.

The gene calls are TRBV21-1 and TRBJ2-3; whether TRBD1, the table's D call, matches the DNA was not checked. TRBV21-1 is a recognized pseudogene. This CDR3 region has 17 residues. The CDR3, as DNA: TGTGCCAGCAGCAAAAAGATGGAGGACAGGGTCGAGGATACGCAGTATTTT. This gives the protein CASSKKMEDRVEDTQYF.

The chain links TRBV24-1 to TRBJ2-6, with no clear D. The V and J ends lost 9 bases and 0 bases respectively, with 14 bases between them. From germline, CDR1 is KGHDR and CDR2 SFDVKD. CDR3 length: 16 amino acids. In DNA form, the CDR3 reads TGTGCCACCGGAAAATCCATGGGCTCTGGGGCCAACGTCCTGACTTTC. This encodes CATGKSMGSGANVLTF.

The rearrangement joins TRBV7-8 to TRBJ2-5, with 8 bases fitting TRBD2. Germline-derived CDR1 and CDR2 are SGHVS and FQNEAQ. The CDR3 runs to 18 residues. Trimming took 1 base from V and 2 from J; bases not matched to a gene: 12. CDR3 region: CASSLESRAGGSQETQYF. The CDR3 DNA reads TGTGCCAGCAGCTTAGAGAGTAGGGCGGGGGGCTCGCAAGAGACCCAGTACTTC.